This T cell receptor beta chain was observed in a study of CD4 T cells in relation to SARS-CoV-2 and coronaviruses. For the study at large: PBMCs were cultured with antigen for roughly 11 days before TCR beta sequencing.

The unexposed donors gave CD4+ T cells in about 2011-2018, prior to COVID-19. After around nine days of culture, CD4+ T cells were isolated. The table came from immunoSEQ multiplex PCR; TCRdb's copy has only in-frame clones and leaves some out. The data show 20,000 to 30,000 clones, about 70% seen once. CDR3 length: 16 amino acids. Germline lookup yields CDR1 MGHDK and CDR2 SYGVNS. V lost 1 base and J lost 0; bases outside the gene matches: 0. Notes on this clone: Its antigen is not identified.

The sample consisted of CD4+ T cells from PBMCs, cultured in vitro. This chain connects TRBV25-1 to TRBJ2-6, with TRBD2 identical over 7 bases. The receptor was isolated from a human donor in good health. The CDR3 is CASSEWGGSGANVLTF. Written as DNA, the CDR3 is TGTGCCAGCAGTGAATGGGGGGGCTCTGGGGCCAACGTCCTGACTTTC.